Listed below are T cell receptor beta chains from one sample, sequenced in a study of cytomegalovirus exposure and HLA in healthy donors. Libraries were prepared by immunoSEQ multiplex PCR; TCRdb keeps only in-frame clonotypes and omits some of them. Here the sample table reports roughly 190,000 clones. Sequencing used PBMCs. The origin of the receptors is a man aged 25 to 40 in good health and CMV-seronegative. The CDR3 runs from the conserved cysteine through the conserved F or W. Each record gives: D gene, J gene, V gene, CDR3 protein, CDR3 DNA. The D gene is left open where the match is weak.

- TRBJ1-2 TRBV5-1 CASSLGQVTANYGYTF TGCGCCAGCAGCTTGGGACAGGTGACAGCTAACTATGGCTACACCTTC
TRBD2 TRBJ2-1 TRBV27 CASSWEGSGEQFF TGTGCCAGCAGTTGGGAGGGCTCGGGTGAGCAGTTCTTC
TRBD2 TRBJ2-2 TRBV6-1 CASSAPGLAANTGELFF TGTGCCAGCAGTGCTCCGGGACTAGCGGCGAACACCGGGGAGCTGTTTTTT
TRBD1 TRBJ1-6 TRBV2 CASSPDRVGNSPLHF TGTGCCAGCAGCCCCGACAGGGTCGGTAATTCACCCCTCCACTTT
- TRBJ2-6 TRBV19 CASSIDLFVSSGANVLTF TGTGCCAGTAGTATAGATCTATTCGTGAGCTCTGGGGCCAACGTCCTGACTTTC
TRBD2 TRBJ2-2 TRBV9 CASSVDGLATGELFF TGTGCCAGCAGCGTAGATGGACTAGCAACCGGGGAGCTGTTTTTT
- TRBJ1-4 TRBV5-1 CASSRTGIEGDEKLFF TGCGCCAGCAGCCGTACAGGGATCGAGGGGGATGAAAAACTGTTTTTT
TRBD2 TRBJ2-3 TRBV27 CASSLAGLAGSTDTQYF TGTGCCAGCAGTTTGGCTGGACTAGCGGGTAGCACAGATACGCAGTATTTT
TRBD1 TRBJ1-2 TRBV14 CASSLLRTGGGYTF TGTGCCAGCAGCCTTCTTAGGACAGGGGGTGGCTACACCTTC
- TRBJ1-1 TRBV30 CAWSRELNTEAFF TGTGCCTGGAGTAGGGAGTTGAACACTGAAGCTTTCTTT
- TRBJ1-2 TRBV4-1 CASSQEGEGFRYGYTF TGCGCCAGCAGCCAAGAAGGAGAGGGTTTTCGCTATGGCTACACCTTC
TRBD1 TRBJ1-4 TRBV28 CASSLEETGTVNEKLFF TGTGCCAGCAGTTTAGAGGAGACCGGGACAGTTAATGAAAAACTGTTTTTT
TRBD2 TRBJ2-7 TRBV6-5 CASSYGLAGESYEQYF TGTGCCAGCAGTTACGGACTAGCGGGAGAGTCCTACGAGCAGTACTTC
- TRBJ2-2 TRBV7-9 CASSLVTRVTGELFF TGTGCCAGCAGCTTAGTTACCAGGGTAACCGGGGAGCTGTTTTTT
TRBD1 TRBJ2-7 TRBV6-5 CASSRGTGNGQQYF TGTGCCAGCAGCCGCGGGACAGGGAATGGGCAGCAGTACTTC
TRBD1 TRBJ1-2 TRBV27 CASSLGTGTYGYTF TGTGCCAGCAGTTTAGGGACAGGGACCTATGGCTACACCTTC
TRBD1 TRBJ2-7 TRBV5-6 CASSRGGQGAYEQYF TGTGCCAGCAGCCGGGGCGGACAGGGGGCTTACGAGCAGTACTTC
TRBD2 TRBJ2-2 TRBV7-7 CASSPISGGLIGELFF TGTGCCAGCAGCCCCATTAGCGGGGGGCTCATCGGGGAGCTGTTTTTT
- TRBJ1-1 TRBV11-3 CASSRPYRSNTEAFF TGTGCCAGCAGCCGACCGTACAGGTCGAACACTGAAGCTTTCTTT
TRBD1 TRBJ2-7 TRBV7-8 CASSLPGTGPYEQYF TGTGCCAGCAGCTTACCCGGGACAGGCCCCTACGAGCAGTACTTC